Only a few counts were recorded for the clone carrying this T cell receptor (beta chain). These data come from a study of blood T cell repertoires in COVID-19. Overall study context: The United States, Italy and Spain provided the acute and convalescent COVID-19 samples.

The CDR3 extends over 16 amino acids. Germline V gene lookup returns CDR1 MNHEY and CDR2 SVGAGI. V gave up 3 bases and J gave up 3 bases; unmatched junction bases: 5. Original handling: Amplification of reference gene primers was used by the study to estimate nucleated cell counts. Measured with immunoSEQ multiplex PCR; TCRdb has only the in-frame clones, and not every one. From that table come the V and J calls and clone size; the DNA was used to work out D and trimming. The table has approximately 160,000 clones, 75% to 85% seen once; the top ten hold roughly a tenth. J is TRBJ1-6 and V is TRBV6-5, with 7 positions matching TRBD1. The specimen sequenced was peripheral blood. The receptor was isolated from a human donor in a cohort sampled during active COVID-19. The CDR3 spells CASSYSDRDYNSPLHF. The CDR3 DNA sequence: TGTGCCAGCAGTTATTCCGACAGGGACTATAATTCACCCCTCCACTTT.